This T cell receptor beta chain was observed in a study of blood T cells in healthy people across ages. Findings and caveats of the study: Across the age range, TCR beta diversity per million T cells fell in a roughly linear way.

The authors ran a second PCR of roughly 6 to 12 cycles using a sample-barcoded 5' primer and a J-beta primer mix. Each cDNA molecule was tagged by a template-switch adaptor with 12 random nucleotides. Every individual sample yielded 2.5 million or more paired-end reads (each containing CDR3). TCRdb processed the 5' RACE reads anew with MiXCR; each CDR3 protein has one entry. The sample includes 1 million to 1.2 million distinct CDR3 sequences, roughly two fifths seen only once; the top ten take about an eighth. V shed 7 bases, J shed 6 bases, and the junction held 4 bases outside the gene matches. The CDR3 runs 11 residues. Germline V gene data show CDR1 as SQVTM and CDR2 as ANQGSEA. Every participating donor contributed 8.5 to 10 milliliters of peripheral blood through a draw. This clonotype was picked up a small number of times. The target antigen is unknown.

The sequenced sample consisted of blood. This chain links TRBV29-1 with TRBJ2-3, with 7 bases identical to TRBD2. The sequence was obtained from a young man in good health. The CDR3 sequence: CSGGGVDTQYF. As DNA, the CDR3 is TGCAGCGGGGGGGGGGTTGATACGCAGTATTTT.